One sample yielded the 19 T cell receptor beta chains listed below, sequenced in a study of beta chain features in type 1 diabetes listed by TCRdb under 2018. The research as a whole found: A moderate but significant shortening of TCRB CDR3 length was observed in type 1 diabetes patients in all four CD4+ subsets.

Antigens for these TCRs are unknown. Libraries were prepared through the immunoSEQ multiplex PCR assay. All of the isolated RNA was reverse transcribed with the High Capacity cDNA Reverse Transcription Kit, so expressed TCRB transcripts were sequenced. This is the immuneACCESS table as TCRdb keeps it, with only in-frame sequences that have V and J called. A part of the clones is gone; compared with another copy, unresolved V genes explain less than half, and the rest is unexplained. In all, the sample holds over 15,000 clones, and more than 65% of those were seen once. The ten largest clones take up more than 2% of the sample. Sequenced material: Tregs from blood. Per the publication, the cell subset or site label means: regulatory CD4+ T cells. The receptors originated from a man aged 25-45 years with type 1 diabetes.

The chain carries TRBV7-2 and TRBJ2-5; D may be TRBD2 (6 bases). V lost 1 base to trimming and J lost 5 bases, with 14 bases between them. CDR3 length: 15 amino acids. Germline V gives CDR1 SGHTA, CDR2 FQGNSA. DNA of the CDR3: TGTGCCAGCAGCTTAGTCGTCTCCCTAGCGGAGACCCAGTACTTC. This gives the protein CASSLVVSLAETQYF. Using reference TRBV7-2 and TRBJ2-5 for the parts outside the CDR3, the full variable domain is GAGVSQSPSNKVTEKGKDVELRCDPISGHTALYWYRQSLGQGLEFLIYFQGNSAPDKSGLPSDRFSAERTGGSVSTLTIQRTQQEDSAVYLCASSLVVSLAETQYFGPGTRLLVL.

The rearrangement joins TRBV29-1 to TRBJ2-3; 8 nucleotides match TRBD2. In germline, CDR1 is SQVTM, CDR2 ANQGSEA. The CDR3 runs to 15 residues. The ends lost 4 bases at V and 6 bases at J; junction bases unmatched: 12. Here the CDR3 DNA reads TGCAGCGTTGTCGGAGCGGGGGAACACCCGGATACGCAGTATTTT. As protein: CSVVGAGEHPDTQYF.

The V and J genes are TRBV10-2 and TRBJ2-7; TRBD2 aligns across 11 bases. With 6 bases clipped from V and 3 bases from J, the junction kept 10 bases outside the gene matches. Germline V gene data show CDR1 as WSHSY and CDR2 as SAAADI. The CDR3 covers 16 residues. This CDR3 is CASRIAGGPVSYEQYF. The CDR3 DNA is TGCGCCAGCAGAATAGCGGGAGGGCCCGTAAGCTACGAGCAGTACTTC.

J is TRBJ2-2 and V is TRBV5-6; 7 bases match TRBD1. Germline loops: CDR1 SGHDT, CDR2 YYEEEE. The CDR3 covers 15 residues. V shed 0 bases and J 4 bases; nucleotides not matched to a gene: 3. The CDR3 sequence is CASSLDRGGTGELFF. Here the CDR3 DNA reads TGTGCCAGCAGCTTGGACAGGGGCGGCACCGGGGAGCTGTTTTTT. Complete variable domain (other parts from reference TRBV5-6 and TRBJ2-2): DAGVTQSPTHLIKTRGQQVTLRCSPKSGHDTVSWYQQALGQGPQFIFQYYEEEERQRGNFPDRFSGHQFPNYSSELNVNALLLGDSALYLCASSLDRGGTGELFFGEGSRLTVL.

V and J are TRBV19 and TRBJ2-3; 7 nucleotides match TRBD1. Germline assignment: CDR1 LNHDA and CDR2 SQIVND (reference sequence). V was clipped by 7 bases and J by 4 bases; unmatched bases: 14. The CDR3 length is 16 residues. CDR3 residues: CASNEGPTGYSDTQYF. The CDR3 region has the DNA TGTGCCAGTAATGAAGGTCCGACAGGGTACTCAGATACGCAGTATTTT.

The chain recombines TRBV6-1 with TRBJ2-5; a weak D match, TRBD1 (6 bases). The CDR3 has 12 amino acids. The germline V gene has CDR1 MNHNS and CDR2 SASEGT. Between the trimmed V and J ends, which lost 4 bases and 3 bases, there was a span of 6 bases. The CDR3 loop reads CASSGTEETQYF. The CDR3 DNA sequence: TGTGCCAGCAGTGGGACAGAAGAGACCCAGTACTTC.

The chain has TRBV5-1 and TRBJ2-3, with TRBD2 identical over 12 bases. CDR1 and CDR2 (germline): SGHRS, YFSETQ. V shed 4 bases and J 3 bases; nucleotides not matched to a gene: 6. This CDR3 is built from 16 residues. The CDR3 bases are TGCGCCAGCAGCCTCTCTAGCGGGGGGGCGACAGATACGCAGTATTTT. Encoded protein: CASSLSSGGATDTQYF.

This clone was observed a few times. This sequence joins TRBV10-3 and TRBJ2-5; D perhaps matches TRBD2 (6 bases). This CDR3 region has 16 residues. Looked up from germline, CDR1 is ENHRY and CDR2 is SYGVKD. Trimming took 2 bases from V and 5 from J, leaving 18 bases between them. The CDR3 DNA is TGTGCCATCAGTGAGGGACTACCCAGTTGGGGTGAGACCCAGTACTTC. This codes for CAISEGLPSWGETQYF.

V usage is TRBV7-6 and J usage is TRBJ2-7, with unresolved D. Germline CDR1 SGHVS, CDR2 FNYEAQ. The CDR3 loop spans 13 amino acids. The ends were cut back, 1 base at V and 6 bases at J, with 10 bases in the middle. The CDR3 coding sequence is TGTGCCAGCAGCTTAGATGCGGAGCGCGAGCAGTACTTC. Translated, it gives CASSLDAEREQYF.

The CDR3 region has the DNA TGTGCCAGCAGCTTCCAGGGGCTAAACACCATATATTTT. Protein sequence: CASSFQGLNTIYF. The chain is built from TRBV11-2 and TRBJ1-3, with D tentatively TRBD1 (6 bases). Trimming removed 3 bases at V and 6 bases at J, with 9 bases between. There are 13 residues in the CDR3. CDR1 is SGHAT and CDR2 is FQNNGV in the germline V gene.

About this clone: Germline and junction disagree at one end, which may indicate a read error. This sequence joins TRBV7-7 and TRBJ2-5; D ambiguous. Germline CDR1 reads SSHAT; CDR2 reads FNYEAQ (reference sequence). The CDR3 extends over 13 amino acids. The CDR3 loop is CASSLYPGETQYF. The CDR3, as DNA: TGTGCTAGCAGCTTATATCCCGGGGAGACCCAGTACTTC.

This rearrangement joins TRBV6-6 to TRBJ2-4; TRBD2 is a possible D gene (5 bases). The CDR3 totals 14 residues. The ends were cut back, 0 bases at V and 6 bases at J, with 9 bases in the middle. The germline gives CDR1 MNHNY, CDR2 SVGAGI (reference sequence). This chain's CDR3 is CASSYSRELNIQYF. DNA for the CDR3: TGTGCCAGCAGTTACTCGAGGGAGCTAAACATTCAGTACTTC.

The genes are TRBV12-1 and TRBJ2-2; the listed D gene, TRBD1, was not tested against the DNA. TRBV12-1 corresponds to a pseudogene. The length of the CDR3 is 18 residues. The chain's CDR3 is CASSFASWAGLDTGELFF. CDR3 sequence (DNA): TGTGCCAGCAGCTTTGCGTCATGGGCAGGGTTAGACACCGGGGAGCTGTTTTTT.

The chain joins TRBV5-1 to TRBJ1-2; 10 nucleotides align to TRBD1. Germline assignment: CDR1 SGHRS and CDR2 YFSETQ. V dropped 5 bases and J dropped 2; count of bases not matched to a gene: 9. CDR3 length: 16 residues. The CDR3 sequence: CASRPSPGQGNYGYTF. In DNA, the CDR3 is TGCGCCAGCAGGCCTTCTCCGGGACAGGGGAACTATGGCTACACCTTC.

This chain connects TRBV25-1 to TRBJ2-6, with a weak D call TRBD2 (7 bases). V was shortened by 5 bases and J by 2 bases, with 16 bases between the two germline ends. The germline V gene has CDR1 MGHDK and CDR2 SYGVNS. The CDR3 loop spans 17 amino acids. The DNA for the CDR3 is TGTGCCAGCAGTAAGGGGGGGGCCGGCCCTGGGGCCAACGTCCTGACTTTC. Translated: CASSKGGAGPGANVLTF.

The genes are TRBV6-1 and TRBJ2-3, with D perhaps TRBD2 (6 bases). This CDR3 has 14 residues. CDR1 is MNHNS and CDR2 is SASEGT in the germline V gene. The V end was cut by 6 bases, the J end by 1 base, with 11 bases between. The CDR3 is CASRPGGGTDTQYF. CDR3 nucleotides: TGTGCCAGCAGACCCGGGGGAGGCACAGATACGCAGTATTTT.

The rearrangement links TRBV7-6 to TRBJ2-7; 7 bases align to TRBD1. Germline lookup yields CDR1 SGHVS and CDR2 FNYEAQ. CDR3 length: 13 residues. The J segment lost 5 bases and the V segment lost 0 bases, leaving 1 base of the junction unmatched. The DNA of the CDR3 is TGTGCCAGCAGCTTAGCTGACAGGGACGAGCAGTACTTC. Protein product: CASSLADRDEQYF.

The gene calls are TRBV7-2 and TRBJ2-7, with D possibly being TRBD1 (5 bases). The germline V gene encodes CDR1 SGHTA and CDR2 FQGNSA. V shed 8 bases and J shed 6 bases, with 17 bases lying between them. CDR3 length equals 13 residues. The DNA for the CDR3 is TGTGCCAGCGGCCCATACTCTGGGGCCGAGCAGTACTTC. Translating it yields CASGPYSGAEQYF.

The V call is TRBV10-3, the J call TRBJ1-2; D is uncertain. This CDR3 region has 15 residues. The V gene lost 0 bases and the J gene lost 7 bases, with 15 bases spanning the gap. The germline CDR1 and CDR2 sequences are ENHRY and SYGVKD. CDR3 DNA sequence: TGTGCCATCAGTGAGTCGATCCAACTATCGGGTGGCTACACCTTC. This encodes CAISESIQLSGGYTF.